These T cell receptor beta chains were read from a single sample in a study of OX40 agonist ivuxolimab in advanced cancers. Clones were sequenced by immunoSEQ multiplex PCR, and TCRdb holds only the in-frame ones, with some missing. The data show roughly 77,000 clones, with approximately 90% seen just once and about 11% held by the top ten. The sample consisted of CD4+ or CD8+ T cells sorted from blood, taken in a trial of the OX40 agonist ivuxolimab. The source of these receptors is an adult with an advanced solid tumor such as melanoma, head and neck, liver or kidney cancer. Each CDR3 is given with its conserved first and last residue. The order of the fields is V gene, J gene, D gene, clone size, CDR3 DNA, CDR3 protein. A D gene is named only where the DNA matches it firmly. Size values are once, few and many counts, or a class for expanded clones, and some rows have none.

TRBV15	TRBJ1-1	TRBD1	-	TGTGCCACCAGCAGAGACCCGGACAGGGTTGTTACTGAAGCTTTCTTT	CATSRDPDRVVTEAFF
TRBV11-2	TRBJ2-7	-	-	TGTGCCAGCAGCTTAGATGGGGGCCCCTACGAGCAGTACTTC	CASSLDGGPYEQYF
TRBV27	TRBJ1-3	-	-	TGTGCCAGCAGTTTAACAGCGAGCTCTGGAAACACCATATATTTT	CASSLTASSGNTIYF
TRBV13	TRBJ2-1	TRBD1	-	TGTGCCAGCAGCGATGGACAGGGGGCGAGTGAGCAGTTCTTC	CASSDGQGASEQFF
TRBV4-1	TRBJ1-2	TRBD1	-	TGCGCCAGCAGCGCCCCAGGACAGGGAGACTATGGCTACACCTTC	CASSAPGQGDYGYTF
TRBV6-1	TRBJ1-5	-	few	TGTGCCAGCGGTTGGGGGTATAGCAATCAGCCCCAGCATTTT	CASGWGYSNQPQHF
TRBV6-5	TRBJ2-7	TRBD2	-	TGTGCCAGCAGCTGGCGGGGGGGCATAAGCTACGAGCAGTACTTC	CASSWRGGISYEQYF
TRBV2	TRBJ2-2	TRBD2	-	TGTGCCAGCAGCGGGGGACTAGCGGGGACCGGGGAGCTGTTTTTT	CASSGGLAGTGELFF
TRBV27	TRBJ2-2	-	-	TGTGCCAGCAGTGCAATAGCCCAGACAGGCACCGGGGAGCTGTTTTTT	CASSAIAQTGTGELFF
TRBV19	TRBJ2-7	TRBD1	-	TGTGCCAGTAGTTCCGGGACAGGGGTCTACGAGCAGTACTTC	CASSSGTGVYEQYF
TRBV30	TRBJ2-7	TRBD1	-	TGTGCCTGGAGGACAGGGGTCACCTACGAGCAGTACTTC	CAWRTGVTYEQYF
TRBV25-1	TRBJ1-2	TRBD1	-	TGTGCCAGCAGTGAACGACAGGGCGCTAACTATGGCTACACCTTC	CASSERQGANYGYTF
TRBV19	TRBJ2-1	-	-	TGTGCCAGTAGTATAAGTTCAAGCCACAATGAGCAGTTCTTC	CASSISSSHNEQFF
TRBV27	TRBJ2-7	-	-	TGTGCCAGCAGTCCCCTACTCCTAGCACTGTCCTACGAGCAGTACTTC	CASSPLLLALSYEQYF
TRBV4-3	TRBJ2-1	-	-	TGCGCCAGCAGCCAAGCGCCCGGCGAGCAGTTCTTC	CASSQAPGEQFF
TRBV30	TRBJ2-7	-	-	TGTGCCTGGGACAACTCCTACGAGCAGTACTTC	CAWDNSYEQYF
TRBV14	TRBJ1-2	TRBD1	-	TGTGCCACCTTCCTGGGACAGGGGAAAAAACTTAGGGGCTACACCTTC	CATFLGQGKKLRGYTF